This T cell receptor (beta chain) was recorded in a study of T cell responses to AZD1222 COVID-19 vaccine. Overall study findings and caveats: Spike-specific TCR repertoires showed rising breadth and depth after two AZD1222 doses. Of spike-specific TCRs, nearly half reportedly target regions left unmutated in variants. None of the repertoires were sampled until the peak T cell response had passed.

The CDR3 has 13 residues. Germline V gene data show CDR1 as LNHNV and CDR2 as YYDKDF (reference sequence). Trimming at V came to 3 bases and at J to 5 bases, leaving 3 bases not matched to a gene. Comments on this clone: No antigen is known for it.

This table comes from immunoSEQ multiplex PCR, and its TCRdb copy is limited to in-frame clones, with some not included. The profile shows 150,000 to 180,000 clones, 80% to 90% of them singletons. The rearrangement joins TRBV15 to TRBJ2-5, with TRBD2 matching 7 bases. The sample in question was peripheral blood, obtained 28 days after the second AZD1222 dose. The TCR comes from an adult who received the AZD1222 COVID-19 vaccine. CDR3 sequence reads: CATSRGRVETQYF. CDR3 sequence (DNA): TGTGCCACCAGCAGGGGGAGGGTCGAGACCCAGTACTTC.